One and the same sample provided the 30 T cell receptor beta chains below, sequenced in a study of cytomegalovirus exposure and HLA in healthy donors (dated by TCRdb to about 2017). Library generation was performed with the immunoSEQ multiplex PCR assay. For the multiplex PCR, a mixture combining 60 forward primers for TCR Vbeta segments and 13 reverse primers for TCR Jbeta segments was used. TCRdb mirrors the immuneACCESS table, restricted to in-frame sequences. Some clones are absent from its copies; in checked studies, under half trace to an unresolved V gene, and the reason for the others is unknown. This sample gives around 120,000 clones in total; 74% of them show up just once. The biggest ten clones account for roughly 2.6% of the sample. The specimen was PBMCs. Receptor source: a man in his fifties or sixties in good health and CMV-seropositive.

Written as DNA, the CDR3 is TGTGCCAGCAGACCACGAGCCGTCTCCGGGGAGCTGTTTTTT. Translating gives CASRPRAVSGELFF. J is TRBJ2-2 and V is TRBV2; D unclear. Germline CDR1 reads SNHLY; CDR2 reads FYNNEI. The V and J ends lost 6 bases and 6 bases respectively, with 14 bases between them. The CDR3 runs 14 residues.

V and J are TRBV11-2 and TRBJ1-4, with a weak D call TRBD1 (5 bases). Trimming took off 3 bases at V and 6 bases at J, with 11 bases between the two ends. This CDR3 has 14 residues. Germline lookup yields CDR1 SGHAT and CDR2 FQNNGV. CDR3 sequence: CASSFNIRDEKLFF. In DNA form, the CDR3 reads TGTGCCAGCAGCTTTAACATCAGGGATGAAAAACTGTTTTTT.

This chain connects TRBV5-6 to TRBJ1-1, with D maybe TRBD1 (6 bases). The CDR3 has 16 amino acids. CDR1 and CDR2 (germline): SGHDT, YYEEEE. Trimming removed 3 bases from V and 0 bases from J, with 15 bases in between. In nucleotides, the CDR3 is TGTGCCAGCAGCTGGGCCGGGACATCGATGAACACTGAAGCTTTCTTT. As protein: CASSWAGTSMNTEAFF.

The chain joins TRBV5-1 to TRBJ2-1; a possible D gene is TRBD2 (5 bases). V was clipped by 7 bases and J by 0 bases, with 11 bases between them. CDR1 and CDR2 (germline): SGHRS, YFSETQ. The CDR3 is 14 amino acids. The CDR3 sequence is CASAAGLSYNEQFF. In DNA form, the CDR3 reads TGCGCCAGCGCCGCGGGCCTCTCCTACAATGAGCAGTTCTTC.

The gene calls are TRBV29-1 and TRBJ2-7; D perhaps matches TRBD1 (6 bases). Trimming removed 5 bases from V and 0 bases from J, with 17 bases in between. This CDR3 spans 15 amino acids. Germline assignment: CDR1 SQVTM and CDR2 ANQGSEA. The DNA for the CDR3 is TGCAGCGTTTGGTTGGCAGGGGCCCCCTCCTACGAGCAGTACTTC. Its translation: CSVWLAGAPSYEQYF.

The chain combines TRBV6-6 with TRBJ1-1, with a weak D call TRBD1 (6 bases). The CDR3 is made up of 12 amino acids. Trimming removed 7 bases at V and 3 bases at J, with 9 bases between. From germline, CDR1 is MNHNY and CDR2 SVGAGI (reference sequence). DNA of the CDR3: TGTGCCAGCAACCAGGGGCACACTGAAGCTTTCTTT. It translates to CASNQGHTEAFF.

The CDR3 spells CASSVGRGPNTEAFF. In nucleotides, the CDR3 is TGTGCCAGCAGCGTAGGCAGGGGACCAAACACTGAAGCTTTCTTT. The chain combines TRBV9 with TRBJ1-1; TRBD1 might be the D (6 bases). Germline V gene sequence: CDR1 SGDLS, CDR2 YYNGEE. Trimming left V 0 bases short and J 2 bases short, with 11 bases between. The CDR3 covers 15 residues.

This clone was detected only a few times. The chain couples TRBV30 to TRBJ2-7; 7 bases line up with TRBD2. V lost 6 bases and J lost 11; bases outside the gene matches: 16. Germline V gene sequence: CDR1 GTSNPN, CDR2 SVGIG (reference sequence). This CDR3 has 13 amino acids. Written as DNA, the CDR3 is TGTGCCTGTCGCTGGACCGGGATGGGGAGGGAGTACTTC. It is translated as CACRWTGMGREYF. Based on the CDR3 plus reference TRBV30 and TRBJ2-7, the full variable domain is SQTIHQWPATLVQPVGSPLSLECTVEGTSNPNLYWYRQAAGRGLQLLFYSVGIGQISSEVPQNLSASRPQDRQFILSSKKLLLSDSGFYLCACRWTGMGREYFGPGTRLTVT.

The CDR3 spells CASSNLPPRWVTNSNQPQHF. CDR3 nucleotides: TGTGCCAGCAGCAATCTCCCCCCACGGTGGGTGACAAATAGCAATCAGCCCCAGCATTTT. The genes are TRBV21-1 and TRBJ1-5; the table assigns TRBD1, which was not confirmed against the DNA. TRBV21-1 is noted as a pseudogene. This CDR3 spans 20 amino acids.

The J gene is TRBJ2-5, the V gene TRBV9, with a weak D call TRBD2 (6 bases). The CDR3 consists of 14 residues. V was shortened by 0 bases and J by 4 bases, with 10 bases between the two germline ends. Germline V gene lookup returns CDR1 SGDLS and CDR2 YYNGEE. The CDR3 DNA sequence: TGTGCCAGCAGCGTAGGGAACGGGGGAGAGACCCAGTACTTC. Protein product: CASSVGNGGETQYF.

The chain combines TRBV30 with TRBJ1-6; perhaps TRBD1 as D (5 bases). V lost 2 bases and J 10 bases, leaving 24 bases between the germline ends. CDR3 length: 17 amino acids. CDR1 and CDR2 (germline): GTSNPN, SVGIG (reference sequence). The CDR3 nucleotides read TGTGCCTGGAGTCCACGGGGGTGGGTGGAGGGAAACTCACCCCTCCACTTT. Its translation is CAWSPRGWVEGNSPLHF.

The chain uses TRBV5-1 and TRBJ1-1, with TRBD1 as a possible D gene (6 bases). The CDR3 length is 15 residues. With 4 bases removed from V and 4 bases from J, the gap between germline ends came to 17 bases. CDR1 and CDR2 (germline): SGHRS, YFSETQ. CDR3 region: CASSPRLGTITEAFF. CDR3 coding DNA: TGCGCCAGCAGCCCCCGTCTAGGGACAATCACTGAAGCTTTCTTT.

This chain uses TRBV5-6 with TRBJ1-5; 7 bases are a match to TRBD1. This CDR3 has 14 residues. Germline V gives CDR1 SGHDT, CDR2 YYEEEE. V shed 3 bases, J shed 7 bases, and the junction held 7 bases outside the gene matches. CDR3 loop: CASSSTGRGQPQHF. The CDR3 DNA reads TGTGCCAGCAGCTCGACAGGGAGAGGACAGCCCCAGCATTTT.

The genes are TRBV5-1 and TRBJ2-2, with no clear D. The germline V and J ends were trimmed by 5 bases and 2 bases, with 10 bases remaining between them. The CDR3 is made up of 14 amino acids. Per the germline V gene, CDR1 is SGHRS and CDR2 is YFSETQ. CDR3 in amino acids: CASRPLVNTGELFF. CDR3 nucleotide sequence: TGCGCCAGCAGGCCACTTGTTAACACCGGGGAGCTGTTTTTT.

This chain uses TRBV5-1 with TRBJ2-2; 7 nucleotides line up with TRBD1. The CDR3 spans 14 residues. Trimming cost V 5 bases and J 5 bases; bases outside gene matches: 6. Germline V lookup: CDR1 SGHRS, CDR2 YFSETQ. Here the CDR3 DNA reads TGCGCCAGCAGAACTAAGGGGGCGACCGGGGAGCTGTTTTTT. Translation: CASRTKGATGELFF.

V usage is TRBV15 and J usage is TRBJ2-1; weak D call: TRBD2 (6 bases). The CDR3 consists of 15 residues. Germline values: CDR1 LNHNV, CDR2 YYDKDF (reference sequence). The germline V and J ends were trimmed by 0 bases and 10 bases, with 16 bases remaining between them. The CDR3, as DNA: TGTGCCACCAGCAGAGATGTCTTGGAGGGCCAGGAGCAGTTCTTC. Translated, it gives CATSRDVLEGQEQFF. The whole variable domain, filled in from reference TRBV15 and TRBJ2-1, reads DAMVIQNPRYQVTQFGKPVTLSCSQTLNHNVMYWYQQKSSQAPKLLFHYYDKDFNNEADTPDNFQSRRPNTSFCFLDIRSPGLGDTAMYLCATSRDVLEGQEQFFGPGTRLTVL.

Notes on this clone: A junction boundary mismatches the germline segment, possibly from a read error. CDR3 DNA: TGTGCCAGCAGCTTAGCACAGGGGGGCACTCCGACGTTT. Its protein product is CASSLAQGGTPTF. The rearrangement links TRBV7-2 to TRBJ1-1; TRBD1 matches at 8 bases. This CDR3 spans 13 amino acids. Per germline, CDR1 SGHTA and CDR2 FQGNSA.

For this clone: Distinct nucleotide sequences in the sample also encode this CDR3. The chain recombines TRBV4-1 with TRBJ2-3; unclear D gene. V gave up 1 base and J gave up 1 base, with 12 bases separating them. Germline CDR1 MGHRA, CDR2 YSYEKL. This CDR3 has 16 amino acids. CDR3 in DNA: TGCGCCAGCAGCCAAGGGCTCGGGTTACGCACAGATACGCAGTATTTT. Residues: CASSQGLGLRTDTQYF.

The V call is TRBV19, the J call TRBJ2-3, with TRBD1 as a possible D gene (5 bases). Germline CDR1 reads LNHDA; CDR2 reads SQIVND (reference sequence). The CDR3 loop spans 13 amino acids. With 7 bases removed from V and 1 base from J, the gap between germline ends came to 9 bases. Here the CDR3 DNA reads TGTGCCAGTAAGGGGTACCGCACAGATACGCAGTATTTT. Its protein is CASKGYRTDTQYF.

The chain recombines TRBV13 with TRBJ2-5; D might be TRBD1 (6 bases). The CDR3 runs 15 residues. Germline CDR1 reads PRHDT; CDR2 reads FYEKMQ (reference sequence). V was trimmed by 4 bases and J by 4 bases, leaving 16 bases between them. The CDR3 spells CASSSGHSPGETQYF. CDR3 coding DNA: TGTGCCAGCAGCTCGGGACACTCACCCGGAGAGACCCAGTACTTC.

This chain joins TRBV20-1 and TRBJ2-1; D is unresolved. The CDR3 is made up of 11 amino acids. Germline CDR1 reads DFQATT; CDR2 reads SNEGSKA (reference sequence). DNA of the CDR3: TGCAGGCCTAGCTCCTACAATGAGCAGTTCTTC. As protein: CRPSSYNEQFF.

The chain combines TRBV7-2 with TRBJ2-2; TRBD2 matches at 14 bases. The CDR3 spans 18 residues. From germline, CDR1 is SGHTA and CDR2 FQGNSA. Trimming removed 3 bases from V and 6 bases from J; junction bases left unmatched: 9. The CDR3 sequence: CASSLFQTSGGAAGELFF. The CDR3 coding sequence is TGTGCCAGCAGCTTGTTTCAGACTAGCGGGGGGGCCGCCGGGGAGCTGTTTTTT.

The gene calls are TRBV4-1 and TRBJ2-5; 8 nucleotides line up with TRBD1. Unmatched junction bases numbered 6, after V lost 8 bases and J lost 4 bases. This CDR3 contains 13 residues. Germline loops: CDR1 MGHRA, CDR2 YSYEKL. The CDR3 nucleotides are TGCGCCAGCTTAATCGGGACAGGAGAGACCCAGTACTTC. Its translation is CASLIGTGETQYF.

The chain links TRBV5-1 to TRBJ2-3; 7 nucleotides agree with TRBD1. This CDR3 has 13 residues. Germline CDR1 is SGHRS and CDR2 is YFSETQ. V was clipped by 5 bases and J by 3 bases; unmatched bases: 3. The CDR3 bases are TGCGCCAGCAGAGGACAGGAAACAGATACGCAGTATTTT. Residues: CASRGQETDTQYF.

The rearrangement uses TRBV18 and TRBJ1-2, with D tentatively TRBD1 (5 bases). V gave up 6 bases and J gave up 8 bases, with 16 bases separating them. Germline loops: CDR1 KGHSH, CDR2 LQKENI. CDR3 length: 13 residues. CDR3 loop: CASSAGLGGGYTF. DNA of the CDR3: TGTGCCAGCTCGGCGGGACTCGGGGGAGGCTACACCTTC.

The rearrangement links TRBV2 to TRBJ2-7, with 7 bases matching TRBD1. The CDR3 consists of 12 residues. The V segment lost 4 bases and the J segment 7 bases; nucleotides outside the gene matches: 4. CDR1 SNHLY and CDR2 FYNNEI come from the germline V gene. The CDR3 loop reads CASSGDSREQYF. The CDR3 DNA sequence: TGTGCCAGCAGTGGGGACAGTCGGGAGCAGTACTTC.

The rearrangement uses TRBV2 and TRBJ2-5; D is unclear. Germline assignment: CDR1 SNHLY and CDR2 FYNNEI. With 4 bases removed from V and 4 bases from J, the gap between germline ends came to 7 bases. This CDR3 region has 12 residues. The CDR3 loop is CASSVERETQYF. CDR3 nucleotides: TGTGCCAGCAGTGTAGAAAGAGAGACCCAGTACTTC.

This sequence joins TRBV9 and TRBJ2-3, with a weak D call TRBD2 (6 bases). Germline loops: CDR1 SGDLS, CDR2 YYNGEE. The CDR3 sequence is 17 residues long. Trimming removed 2 bases from V and 2 bases from J, with 18 bases in between. The CDR3 spells CASSVDSSVGFTDTQYF. The DNA for the CDR3 is TGTGCCAGCAGCGTTGATTCTAGCGTGGGGTTCACAGATACGCAGTATTTT.

In this sample, this clone turned up once. The CDR3 is CAISEATSGRAFEQFF. CDR3 coding DNA: TGTGCCATCAGTGAGGCGACTAGCGGGAGGGCGTTCGAGCAGTTCTTC. The chain is built from TRBV10-3 and TRBJ2-1; TRBD2 matches 14 bases. CDR3 length equals 16 residues. Germline V gene data show CDR1 as ENHRY and CDR2 as SYGVKD. The V and J ends lost 2 bases and 10 bases, in that order; junction bases with no gene match: 7.

This chain joins TRBV5-6 and TRBJ2-5; D not resolved. CDR3 size: 13 residues. Germline V lookup: CDR1 SGHDT, CDR2 YYEEEE. The V end lost 5 bases, the J end lost 0 bases, and 8 bases lay between the germline ends. CDR3 sequence reads: CASRVAYQETQYF. In DNA, the CDR3 is TGTGCCAGCAGAGTTGCGTACCAAGAGACCCAGTACTTC.